The entry below describes one T cell receptor beta chain. It has no known antigen specificity. No much larger clonotype is one base removed from it; base qualities were not supplied. The data are from a study of OX40 agonist ivuxolimab in advanced cancers. Background for the entire study: Ivuxolimab was an agonistic, fully human IgG2 monoclonal antibody directed against OX40 (CD134), a costimulatory receptor. The point of sequencing TCRbeta in the periphery was to test whether ivuxolimab changed TCR sequence diversity and drove clonal T-cell expansion. Prior anti-PD-1, anti-PD-L1 or anti-CTLA-4 therapy was permitted, and checkpoint inhibitors had been received by less than 45% of dose-escalation patients. Intravenous ivuxolimab was administered to patients every 2 weeks at six dose levels: 0.01, 0.1, 0.3, 1.5, 3 and 10 mg/kg. Partial responses were achieved by three dose-escalation patients, of whom one had hepatocellular carcinoma and two had cutaneous melanoma. In the dose-escalation cohort, approximately 82% of patients were male, and the mean age was approximately 60 years, with a range of roughly 23 to 85. The paper describes the monotherapy dose-escalation part (N of about 57 patients) of the phase I trial of ivuxolimab. Of the approximately 50 dose-escalation patients, hepatocellular carcinoma was present in roughly 19, melanoma in approximately 15, renal cell carcinoma in 9 and head and neck cancer in 9. General study outcomes and caveats: In the 0.1-3.0 mg/kg groups, partial responders were among the patients with the lowest normalized peripheral clonal expansion, particularly in CD8+ T cells. After ivuxolimab, more expanded clones were found on average in CD8+ T cells than in CD4+ T cells. At doses of 0.1 to 3.0 mg/kg, clonal expansion of both CD4+ and CD8+ T cells in blood was seen between baseline and week 6. Low levels of normalized T-cell clonal expansion were also seen in some patients who did not respond. Which antigens the clonally expanded peripheral T cells were specific for was not determined.

Genomic DNA was extracted from sorted cells for sequencing of the TCRbeta CDR3 region. TCRbeta CDR3 regions were sequenced using the immunoSEQ Assay. The clones in this table, taken by TCRdb from immuneACCESS, are in-frame only. Not every clone is retained; where verified, under half of the shortfall comes from an unresolved V gene, and the cause of the rest is unknown. A total of tens of thousands of clones appear in this sample, about 90% of them only once. About 7.6% of the sample is held by the ten biggest clonotypes. The trial excluded patients who had a history of autoimmune disease or who were on systemic immunosuppression. Peripheral blood for TCR sequencing was collected from all dose cohorts at baseline, on cycle 4 day 1, and on cycle 7 day 1. Samples came from an open-label, multicenter, first-in-human phase I dose-escalation trial of ivuxolimab. The trial enrolled adults with locally advanced or metastatic head and neck squamous cell, hepatocellular, melanoma or renal cell carcinoma. Before TCR sequencing, CD4+ and CD8+ T cells were separately sorted from peripheral blood.

The CDR3, cysteine through phenylalanine, is 13 amino acids long. The kept DNA is CDR3 alone, 39 bases in frame from the first base. CDR1 and CDR2 are drawn from the germline V gene: SGHVS, FNYEAQ. Trimming costs V 3 bases and J 5 bases, and their ends lie 11 bases apart. The rearrangement joined TRBV7-6 to TRBJ2-7; the D gene is not confidently resolved. The sequence was collected from an adult with an advanced solid tumor such as melanoma, head and neck, liver or kidney cancer. Sequenced material: CD4+ or CD8+ T cells sorted from blood, taken in a trial of the OX40 agonist ivuxolimab. The base sequence is TGTGCCAGCAGCTTGTCCGGTAACGACGAGCAGTACTTC. Its translation is CASSLSGNDEQYF.